One sample yielded the 3 T cell receptor beta chains listed below, sequenced in a study of cytomegalovirus exposure and HLA in healthy donors. The PCR was carried out with 60 Vbeta primers and 13 Jbeta primers. Here immunoSEQ multiplex PCR was the method, and the copy in TCRdb shows in-frame clones only, minus some. This table holds under 150,000 clones, roughly 80% found once. The sample consisted of PBMCs. These receptors were collected from a woman between 50 and 59 years old in good health and CMV-seropositive.

Worth noting for this clone: Other DNA sequences within the sample encode an identical CDR3. The chain has TRBV18 and TRBJ2-7; D is possibly TRBD2 (5 bases). Germline V gene data show CDR1 as KGHSH and CDR2 as LQKENI. CDR3 length: 14 residues. Trimming cost V 3 bases and J 1 base, with 10 bases left between them. This CDR3 reads CASSPGLVSYEQYF. Here the CDR3 DNA reads TGTGCCAGCTCACCTGGACTTGTTTCCTACGAGCAGTACTTC.

J is TRBJ2-5 and V is TRBV6-6; D is ambiguous. CDR1 and CDR2 from the germline V gene are MNHNY and SVGAGI (reference sequence). The CDR3 consists of 12 residues. V was clipped by 2 bases and J by 4 bases, with 5 bases between them. In DNA form, the CDR3 reads TGTGCCAGCAGTTACAGAGGAGAGACCCAGTACTTC. Translation: CASSYRGETQYF.

This clone was recorded a few times. The CDR3 protein is CASGIGGSNQPQHF. The CDR3 DNA reads as TGTGCTAGTGGTATCGGGGGGAGCAATCAGCCCCAGCATTTT. The V gene is TRBV12-5, the J gene TRBJ1-5; D is possibly TRBD1 (5 bases). V was pared by 5 bases and J by 1 base, with 9 bases between. The CDR3 consists of 14 residues. Germline V CDR1 and CDR2: LGHNT, FRNRAP.